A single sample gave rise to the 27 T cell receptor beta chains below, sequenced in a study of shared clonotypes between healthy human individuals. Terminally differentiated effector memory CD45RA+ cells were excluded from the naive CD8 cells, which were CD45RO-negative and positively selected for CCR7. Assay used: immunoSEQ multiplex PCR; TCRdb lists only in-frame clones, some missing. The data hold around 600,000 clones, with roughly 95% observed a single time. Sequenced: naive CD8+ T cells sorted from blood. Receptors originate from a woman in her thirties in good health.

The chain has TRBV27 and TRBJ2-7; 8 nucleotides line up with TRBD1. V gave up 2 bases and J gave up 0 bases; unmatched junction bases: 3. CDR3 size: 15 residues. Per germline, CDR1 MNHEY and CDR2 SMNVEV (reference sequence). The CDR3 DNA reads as TGTGCCAGCAGTTTAAGTGACAGGGGCTCCTACGAGCAGTACTTC. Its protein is CASSLSDRGSYEQYF.

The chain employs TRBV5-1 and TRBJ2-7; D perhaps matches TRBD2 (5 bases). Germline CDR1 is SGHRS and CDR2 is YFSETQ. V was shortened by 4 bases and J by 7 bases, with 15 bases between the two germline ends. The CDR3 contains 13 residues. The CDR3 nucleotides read TGCGCCAGCAGCCCGGACTTTAGCAATGAGCAGTACTTC. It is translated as CASSPDFSNEQYF. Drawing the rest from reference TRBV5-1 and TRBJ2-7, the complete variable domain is KAGVTQTPRYLIKTRGQQVTLSCSPISGHRSVSWYQQTPGQGLQFLFEYFSETQRNKGNFPGRFSGRQFSNSRSEMNVSTLELGDSALYLCASSPDFSNEQYFGPGTRLTVT.

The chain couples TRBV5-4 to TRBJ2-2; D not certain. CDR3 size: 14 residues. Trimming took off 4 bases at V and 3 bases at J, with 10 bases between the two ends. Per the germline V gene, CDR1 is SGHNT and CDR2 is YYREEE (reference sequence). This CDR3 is CASSPGGYTGELFF. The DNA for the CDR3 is TGTGCCAGCAGCCCTGGCGGATACACCGGGGAGCTGTTTTTT.

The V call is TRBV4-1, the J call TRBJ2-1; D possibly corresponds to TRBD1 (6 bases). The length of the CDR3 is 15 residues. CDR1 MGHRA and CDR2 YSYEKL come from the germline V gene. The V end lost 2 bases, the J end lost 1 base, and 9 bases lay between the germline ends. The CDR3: CASSQTQGSYNEQFF. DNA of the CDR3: TGCGCCAGCAGCCAAACTCAGGGGTCCTACAATGAGCAGTTCTTC.

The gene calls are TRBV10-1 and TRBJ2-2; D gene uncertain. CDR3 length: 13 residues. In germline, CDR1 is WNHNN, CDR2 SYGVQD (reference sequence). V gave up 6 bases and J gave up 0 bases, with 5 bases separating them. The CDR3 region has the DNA TGCGCCAGCAGCCAATCGAACACCGGGGAGCTGTTTTTT. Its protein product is CASSQSNTGELFF.

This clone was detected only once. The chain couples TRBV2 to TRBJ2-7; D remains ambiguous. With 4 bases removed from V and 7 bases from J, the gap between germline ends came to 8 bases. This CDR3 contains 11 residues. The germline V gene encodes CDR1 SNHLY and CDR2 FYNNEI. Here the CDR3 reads CASSVNWEQYF. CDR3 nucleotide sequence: TGTGCCAGCAGTGTAAACTGGGAGCAGTACTTC.

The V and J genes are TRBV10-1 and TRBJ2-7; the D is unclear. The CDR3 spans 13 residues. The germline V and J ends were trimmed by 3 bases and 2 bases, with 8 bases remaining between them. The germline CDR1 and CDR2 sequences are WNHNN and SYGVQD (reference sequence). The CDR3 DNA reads TGCGCCAGCAGTGACGACGTGACCTACGAGCAGTACTTC. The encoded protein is CASSDDVTYEQYF.

CDR3 DNA: TGTGCCAGCAGCGGGACAGCCGCAAGGGATGGCTACACCTTC. This gives the protein CASSGTAARDGYTF. J is TRBJ1-2 and V is TRBV11-2, with TRBD1 identical over 7 bases. This CDR3 spans 14 amino acids. Losses at the gene ends were 5 bases for V and 6 bases for J; bases not matched to a gene: 9. The germline gives CDR1 SGHAT, CDR2 FQNNGV. Combining the CDR3 with reference TRBV11-2 and TRBJ1-2 gives the whole variable domain EAGVAQSPRYKIIEKRQSVAFWCNPISGHATLYWYQQILGQGPKLLIQFQNNGVVDDSQLPKDRFSAERLKGVDSTLKIQPAKLEDSAVYLCASSGTAARDGYTFGSGTRLTVV.

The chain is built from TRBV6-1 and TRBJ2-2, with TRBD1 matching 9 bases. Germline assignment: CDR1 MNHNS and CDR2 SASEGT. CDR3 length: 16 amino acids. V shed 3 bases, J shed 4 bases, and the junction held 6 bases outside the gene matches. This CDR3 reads CASSDNRGLGTGELFF. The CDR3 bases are TGTGCCAGCAGTGACAACAGGGGGCTTGGCACCGGGGAGCTGTTTTTT.

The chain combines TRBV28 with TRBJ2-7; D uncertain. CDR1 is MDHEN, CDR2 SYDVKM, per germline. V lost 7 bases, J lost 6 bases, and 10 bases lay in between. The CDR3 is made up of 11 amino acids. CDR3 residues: CASKFGAEQYF. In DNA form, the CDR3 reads TGTGCCAGCAAGTTTGGTGCCGAGCAGTACTTC.

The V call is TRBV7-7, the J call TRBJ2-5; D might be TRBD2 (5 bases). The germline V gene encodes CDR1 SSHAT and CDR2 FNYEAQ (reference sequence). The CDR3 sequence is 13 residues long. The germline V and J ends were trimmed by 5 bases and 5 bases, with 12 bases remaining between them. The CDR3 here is CASSRGGRETQYF. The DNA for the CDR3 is TGTGCCAGCAGCCGCGGCGGGCGTGAGACCCAGTACTTC. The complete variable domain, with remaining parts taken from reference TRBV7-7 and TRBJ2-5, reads GAGVSQSPRYKVTKRGQDVTLRCDPISSHATLYWYQQALGQGPEFLTYFNYEAQPDKSGLPSDRFSAERPEGSISTLTIQRTEQRDSAMYRCASSRGGRETQYFGPGTRLLVL.

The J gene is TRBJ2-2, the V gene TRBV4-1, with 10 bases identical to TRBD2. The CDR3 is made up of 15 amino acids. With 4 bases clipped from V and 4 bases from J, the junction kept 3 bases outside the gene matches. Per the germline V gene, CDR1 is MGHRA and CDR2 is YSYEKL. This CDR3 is CASSLKREGTGELFF. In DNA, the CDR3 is TGCGCCAGCAGCCTAAAGCGGGAGGGCACCGGGGAGCTGTTTTTT.

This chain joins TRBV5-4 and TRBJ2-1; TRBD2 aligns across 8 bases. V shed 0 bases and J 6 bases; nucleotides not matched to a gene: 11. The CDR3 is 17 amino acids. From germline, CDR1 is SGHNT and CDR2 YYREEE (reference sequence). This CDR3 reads CASSLAFRTSQGNEQFF. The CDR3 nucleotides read TGTGCCAGCAGCTTGGCCTTTAGGACTAGCCAGGGCAATGAGCAGTTCTTC.

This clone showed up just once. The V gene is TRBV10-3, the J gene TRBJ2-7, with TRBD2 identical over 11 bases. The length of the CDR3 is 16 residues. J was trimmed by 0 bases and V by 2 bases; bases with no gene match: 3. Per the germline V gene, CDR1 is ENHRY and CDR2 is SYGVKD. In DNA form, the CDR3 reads TGTGCCATCAGTGAGCCAGGACTAGCGGGCTCCTACGAGCAGTACTTC. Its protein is CAISEPGLAGSYEQYF.

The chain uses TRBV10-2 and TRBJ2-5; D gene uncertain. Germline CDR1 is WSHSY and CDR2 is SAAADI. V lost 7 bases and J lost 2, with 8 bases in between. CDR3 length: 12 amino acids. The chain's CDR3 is CASKGVQETQYF. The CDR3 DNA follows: TGCGCCAGCAAGGGCGTTCAAGAGACCCAGTACTTC.

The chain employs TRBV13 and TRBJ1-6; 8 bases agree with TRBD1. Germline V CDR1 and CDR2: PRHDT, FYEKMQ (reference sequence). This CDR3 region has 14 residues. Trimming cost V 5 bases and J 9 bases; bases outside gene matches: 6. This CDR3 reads CASSRGTGPSPLHF. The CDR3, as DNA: TGTGCCAGCAGCAGGGGGACAGGTCCTTCACCCCTCCACTTT.

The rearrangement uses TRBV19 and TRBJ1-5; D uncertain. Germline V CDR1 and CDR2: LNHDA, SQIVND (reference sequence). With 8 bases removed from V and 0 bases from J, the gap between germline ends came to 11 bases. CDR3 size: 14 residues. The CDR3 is CASETLYSNQPQHF. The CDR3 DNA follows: TGTGCCAGTGAGACGTTGTATAGCAATCAGCCCCAGCATTTT.

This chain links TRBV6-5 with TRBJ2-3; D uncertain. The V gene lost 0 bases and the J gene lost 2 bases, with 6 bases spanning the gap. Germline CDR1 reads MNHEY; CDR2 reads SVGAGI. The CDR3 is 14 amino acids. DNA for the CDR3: TGTGCCAGCAGTTACTCCACAGCCACAGATACGCAGTATTTT. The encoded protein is CASSYSTATDTQYF.

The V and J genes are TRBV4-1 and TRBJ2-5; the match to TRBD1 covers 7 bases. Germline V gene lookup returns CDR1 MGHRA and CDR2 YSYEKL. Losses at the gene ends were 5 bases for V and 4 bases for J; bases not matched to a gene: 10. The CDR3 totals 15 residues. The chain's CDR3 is CASSNRQGKLETQYF. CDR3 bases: TGCGCCAGCAGCAATCGACAGGGTAAATTAGAGACCCAGTACTTC.

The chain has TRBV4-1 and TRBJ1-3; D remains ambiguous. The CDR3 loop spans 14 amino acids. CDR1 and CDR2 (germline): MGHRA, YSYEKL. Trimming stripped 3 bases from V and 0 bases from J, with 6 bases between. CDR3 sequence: CASSHDFSGNTIYF. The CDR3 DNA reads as TGCGCCAGCAGCCATGATTTCTCTGGAAACACCATATATTTT.

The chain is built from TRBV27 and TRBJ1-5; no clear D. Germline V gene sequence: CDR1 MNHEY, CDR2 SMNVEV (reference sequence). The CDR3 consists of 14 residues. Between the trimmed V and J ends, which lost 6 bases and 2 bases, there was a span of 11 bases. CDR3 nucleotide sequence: TGTGCCAGCAGGGCGGGCAATGGCAATCAGCCCCAGCATTTT. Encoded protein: CASRAGNGNQPQHF.

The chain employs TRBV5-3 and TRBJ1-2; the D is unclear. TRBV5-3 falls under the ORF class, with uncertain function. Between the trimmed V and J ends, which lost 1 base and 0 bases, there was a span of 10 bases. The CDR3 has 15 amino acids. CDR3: CARSLWADANYGYTF. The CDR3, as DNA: TGTGCCAGAAGCTTGTGGGCAGACGCTAACTATGGCTACACCTTC.

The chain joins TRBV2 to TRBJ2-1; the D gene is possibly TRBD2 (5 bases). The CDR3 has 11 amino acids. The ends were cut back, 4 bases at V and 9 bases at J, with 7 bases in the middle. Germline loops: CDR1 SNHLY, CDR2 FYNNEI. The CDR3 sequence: CASSAGLEQFF. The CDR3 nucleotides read TGTGCCAGCAGTGCTGGACTTGAGCAGTTCTTC.

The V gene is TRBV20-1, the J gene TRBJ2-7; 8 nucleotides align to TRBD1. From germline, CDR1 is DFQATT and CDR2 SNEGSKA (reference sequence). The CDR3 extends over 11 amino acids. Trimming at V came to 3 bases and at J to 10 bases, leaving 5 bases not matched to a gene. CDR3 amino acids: CSASIQGVQYF. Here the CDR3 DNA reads TGCAGTGCTAGTATACAGGGGGTACAGTACTTC.

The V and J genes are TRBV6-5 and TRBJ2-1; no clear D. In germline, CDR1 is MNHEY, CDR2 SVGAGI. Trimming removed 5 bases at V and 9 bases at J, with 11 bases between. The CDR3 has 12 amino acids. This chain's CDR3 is CASSRPYGEQFF. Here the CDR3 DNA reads TGTGCCAGCAGTCGACCGTACGGTGAGCAGTTCTTC.

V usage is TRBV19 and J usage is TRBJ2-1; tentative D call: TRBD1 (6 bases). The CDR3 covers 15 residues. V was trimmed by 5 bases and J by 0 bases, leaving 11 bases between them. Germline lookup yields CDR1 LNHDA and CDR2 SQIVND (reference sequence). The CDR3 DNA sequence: TGTGCCAGTAGTCCCGACAGGAGCTCCTACAATGAGCAGTTCTTC. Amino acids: CASSPDRSSYNEQFF. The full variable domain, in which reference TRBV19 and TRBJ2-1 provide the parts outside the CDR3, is DGGITQSPKYLFRKEGQNVTLSCEQNLNHDAMYWYRQDPGQGLRLIYYSQIVNDFQKGDIAEGYSVSREKKESFPLTVTSAQKNPTAFYLCASSPDRSSYNEQFFGPGTRLTVL.

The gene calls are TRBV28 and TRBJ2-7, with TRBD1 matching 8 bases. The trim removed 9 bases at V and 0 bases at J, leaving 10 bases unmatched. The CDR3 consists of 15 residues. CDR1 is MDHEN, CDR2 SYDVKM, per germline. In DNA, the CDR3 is TGTGCCAGTAGAATCCAGGGGGCGAGCTCCTACGAGCAGTACTTC. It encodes CASRIQGASSYEQYF.